These 9 T cell receptor beta chains originate from one sample sequenced in a study of neurological immune-mediated disorders. Using its own MiXCR run on the 5' RACE reads, TCRdb lists one record per CDR3 protein. The sample includes tens of thousands of distinct CDR3 sequences, over 12% of them seen just once. The sequenced material came from PBMCs. The receptors come from a woman aged 45-65 years with HTLV-1-associated myelopathy (HAM/TSP).

At least ten counts were recorded for this clonotype. This chain links TRBV3-1 with TRBJ2-3; 10 bases align to TRBD2. CDR1 LGHDT and CDR2 YNNKEL come from the germline V gene (reference sequence). V was pared by 6 bases and J by 0 bases, with 3 bases of the junction left unmatched. This CDR3 has 15 amino acids. The CDR3 reads CASSSTSGSTDTQYF. Written as DNA, the CDR3 is TGTGCCAGCAGTTCGACTAGCGGGAGCACAGATACGCAGTATTTT.

This clonotype appeared many times. The chain combines TRBV6-5 with TRBJ2-2; D may correspond to TRBD1 or TRBD2 (5 bases each). The CDR3 spans 16 residues. Trimming removed 6 bases at V and 2 bases at J, with 16 bases between. Germline V gene sequence: CDR1 MNHEY, CDR2 SVGAGI. The CDR3 is CASRNFRDGNTGELFF. In DNA, the CDR3 is TGTGCCAGCAGAAACTTCCGGGACGGAAACACCGGGGAGCTGTTTTTT.

This CDR3 is CASGAPGGLVTEAFF. Here the CDR3 DNA reads TGTGCCAGCGGCGCACCAGGGGGGTTGGTCACTGAAGCTTTCTTT. The J gene is TRBJ1-1, the V gene TRBV7-2; 7 bases map to TRBD1. Germline V lookup: CDR1 SGHTA, CDR2 FQGNSA. The junction had 13 bases not matched to a gene; V was cut back by 8 bases and J by 4 bases. The CDR3 length is 15 residues.

At least ten counts were recorded for this clonotype. The V gene is TRBV6-6, the J gene TRBJ2-3, with D hard to call. V lost 3 bases and J 5 bases, leaving 18 bases between the germline ends. The CDR3 is made up of 16 amino acids. Germline V gives CDR1 MNHNY, CDR2 SVGAGI (reference sequence). The CDR3 region is CASSYSPPPVVDTQYF. The CDR3 bases are TGTGCCAGCAGTTATTCGCCTCCCCCGGTGGTAGATACGCAGTATTTT.

This clonotype was observed many times. The V gene is TRBV15, the J gene TRBJ2-2; D is possibly TRBD1 or TRBD2 (5 bases each). There are 15 residues in the CDR3. V lost 6 bases to trimming and J lost 0 bases, with 11 bases between them. Germline V lookup: CDR1 LNHNV, CDR2 YYDKDF (reference sequence). DNA of the CDR3: TGTGCCACCAGAAGGGGACGGTCGAACACCGGGGAGCTGTTTTTT. Its protein product is CATRRGRSNTGELFF.

The rearrangement uses TRBV7-9 and TRBJ1-5, with D unresolved. The CDR3 has 15 residues. V shed 3 bases and J shed 0 bases, with 9 bases lying between them. Per the germline V gene, CDR1 is SEHNR and CDR2 is FQNEAQ (reference sequence). CDR3 loop: CASSLNAYSNQPQHF. CDR3 DNA: TGTGCCAGCAGCTTGAATGCCTATAGCAATCAGCCCCAGCATTTT.

This clonotype came up many times. The chain has TRBV6-5 and TRBJ1-4, with TRBD1 identical over 7 bases. Germline-derived CDR1 and CDR2 are MNHEY and SVGAGI. The V segment lost 4 bases and the J segment 0 bases; nucleotides outside the gene matches: 2. The CDR3 loop spans 15 amino acids. The CDR3 DNA is TGTGCCAGCAGTTCTACAGGGGCAACTAATGAAAAACTGTTTTTT. Encoded protein: CASSSTGATNEKLFF.

This clonotype has a count of ten or more. This chain uses TRBV7-2 with TRBJ1-4; D might be TRBD1 (5 bases). Deletions cut 1 base from V and 2 bases from J, with 5 bases between. CDR3 length: 14 amino acids. Germline V CDR1 and CDR2: SGHTA, FQGNSA. This CDR3 reads CASSLDRTNEKLFF. The CDR3 DNA is TGTGCCAGCAGCTTAGACAGGACTAATGAAAAACTGTTTTTT.

This chain connects TRBV20-1 to TRBJ1-1; 9 nucleotides line up with TRBD1. Trimming took 4 bases from V and 4 from J; bases not matched to a gene: 16. Germline lookup yields CDR1 DFQATT and CDR2 SNEGSKA (reference sequence). The CDR3 has 17 amino acids. The CDR3 DNA reads as TGCAGTGCTACCACCACCCCGGCGGACAGGGGATTCACTGAAGCTTTCTTT. Translation: CSATTTPADRGFTEAFF.